This T cell receptor (beta chain) was profiled in a study of cytomegalovirus exposure and HLA in healthy donors. V lost 4 bases and J 2 bases, leaving 13 bases between the germline ends. The germline V gene has CDR1 SNHLY and CDR2 FYNNEI. This CDR3 region has 15 residues. Turning to this clone: Its antigen is unknown.

PCR was performed using 60 Vbeta and 13 Jbeta primers. The repertoire was sequenced with immunoSEQ multiplex PCR; TCRdb's copy has only in-frame clones and lacks some. The sample carries tens of thousands of clones, less than 65% recorded once. Study observations and caveats: Being productive about 87% or about 30% of the time was typical of most TCR beta V segments in an earlier analysis. There were some V segments, including TRBV6-2 and TRBV6-3, excluded as indistinguishable.

Specimen: PBMCs. The rearrangement joins TRBV2 to TRBJ2-3; tentatively, D is TRBD1 (5 bases). The clonotype comes from a woman aged 30 to 39 in good health and CMV-seronegative. The chain's CDR3 is CASSGIGVITDTQYF. As DNA, the CDR3 is TGTGCCAGCAGTGGTATAGGGGTGATCACAGATACGCAGTATTTT.